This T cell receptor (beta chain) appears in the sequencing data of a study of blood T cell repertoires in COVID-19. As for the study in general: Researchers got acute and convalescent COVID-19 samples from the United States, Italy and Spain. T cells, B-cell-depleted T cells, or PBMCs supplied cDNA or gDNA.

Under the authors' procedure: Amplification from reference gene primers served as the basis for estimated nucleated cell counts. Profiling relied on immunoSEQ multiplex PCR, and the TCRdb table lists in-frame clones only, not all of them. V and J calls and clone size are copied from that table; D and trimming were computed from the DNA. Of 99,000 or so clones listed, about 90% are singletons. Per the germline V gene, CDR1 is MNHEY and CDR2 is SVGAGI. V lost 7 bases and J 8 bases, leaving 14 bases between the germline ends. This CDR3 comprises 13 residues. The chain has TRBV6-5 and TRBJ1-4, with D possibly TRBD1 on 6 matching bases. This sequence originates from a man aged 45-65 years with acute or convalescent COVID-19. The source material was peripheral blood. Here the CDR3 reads CASKTGLPEKLFF. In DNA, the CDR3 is TGTGCCAGCAAGACAGGTTTACCAGAAAAACTGTTTTTT.